This TCR beta chain originates from a study of blood T cells in healthy people across ages. Regarding the study as a whole: Percentage of naive T cells showed a strong correlation with TCR beta diversity.

Worth noting for this clonotype: Its antigen is as yet unknown.

The germline V gene encodes CDR1 SGHRS and CDR2 YFSETQ. This CDR3 is 14 amino acids long. Trimming at V came to 9 bases and at J to 2 bases, leaving 9 bases not matched to a gene. Using a J-beta primer mix together with a sample-barcoded 5' primer, a second PCR was run for about 6 to 12 cycles. Each TCR beta cDNA got a 12-nucleotide random molecular identifier. TCRdb re-analysed the 5' RACE reads in MiXCR, keeping a single row per CDR3 protein. Among hundreds of thousands of distinct CDR3 sequences, roughly three fifths were seen once, and the ten largest hold 35% to 40%. The chain has TRBV5-1 and TRBJ2-5, with 8 nucleotides matching TRBD1. Sequencing used blood. This TCR was sampled from a man aged 55 to 70 in good health. CDR3 in amino acids: CATRTGSIQETQYF. The CDR3 DNA is TGCGCCACTCGGACAGGGAGCATTCAAGAGACCCAGTACTTC.